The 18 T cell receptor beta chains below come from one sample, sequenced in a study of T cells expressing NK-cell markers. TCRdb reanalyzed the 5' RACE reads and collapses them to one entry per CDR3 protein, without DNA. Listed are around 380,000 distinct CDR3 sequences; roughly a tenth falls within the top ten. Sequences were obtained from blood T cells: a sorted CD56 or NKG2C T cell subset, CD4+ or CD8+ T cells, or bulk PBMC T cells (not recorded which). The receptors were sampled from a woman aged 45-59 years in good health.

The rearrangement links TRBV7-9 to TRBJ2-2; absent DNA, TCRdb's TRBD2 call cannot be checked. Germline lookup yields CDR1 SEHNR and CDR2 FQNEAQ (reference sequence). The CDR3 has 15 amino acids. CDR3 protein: CASSSTTTKSGELFF.

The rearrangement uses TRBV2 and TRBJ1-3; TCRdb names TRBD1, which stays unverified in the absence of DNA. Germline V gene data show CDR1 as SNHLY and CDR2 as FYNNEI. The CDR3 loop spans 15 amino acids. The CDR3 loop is CASRQGDSSGNTIYF.

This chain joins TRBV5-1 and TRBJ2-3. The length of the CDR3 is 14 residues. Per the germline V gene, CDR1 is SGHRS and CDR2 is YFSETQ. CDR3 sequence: CASSLQFPTDTQYF.

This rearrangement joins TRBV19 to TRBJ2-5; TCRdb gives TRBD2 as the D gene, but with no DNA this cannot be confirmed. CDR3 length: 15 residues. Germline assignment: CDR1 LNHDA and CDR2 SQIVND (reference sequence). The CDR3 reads CASRSSSGDPWTQYF.

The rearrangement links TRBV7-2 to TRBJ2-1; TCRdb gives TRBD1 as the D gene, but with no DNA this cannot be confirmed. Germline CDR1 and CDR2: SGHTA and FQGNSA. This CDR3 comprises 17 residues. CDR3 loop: CASSRSPGSRSYNEQFF. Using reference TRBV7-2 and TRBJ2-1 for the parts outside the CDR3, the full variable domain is GAGVSQSPSNKVTEKGKDVELRCDPISGHTALYWYRQSLGQGLEFLIYFQGNSAPDKSGLPSDRFSAERTGGSVSTLTIQRTQQEDSAVYLCASSRSPGSRSYNEQFFGPGTRLTVL.

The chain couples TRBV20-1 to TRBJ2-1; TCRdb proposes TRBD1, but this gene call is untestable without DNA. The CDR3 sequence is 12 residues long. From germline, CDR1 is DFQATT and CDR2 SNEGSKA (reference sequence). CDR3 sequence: CSAKPPGQHKFF.

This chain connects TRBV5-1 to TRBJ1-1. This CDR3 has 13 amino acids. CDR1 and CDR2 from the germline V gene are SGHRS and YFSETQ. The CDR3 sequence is CASSRELGAEAFF.

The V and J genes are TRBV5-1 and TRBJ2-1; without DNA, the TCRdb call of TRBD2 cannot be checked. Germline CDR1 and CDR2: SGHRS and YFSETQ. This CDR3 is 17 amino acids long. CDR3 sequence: CASSYSPGTSGRSEQFF. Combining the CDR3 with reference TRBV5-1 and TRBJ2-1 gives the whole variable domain KAGVTQTPRYLIKTRGQQVTLSCSPISGHRSVSWYQQTPGQGLQFLFEYFSETQRNKGNFPGRFSGRQFSNSRSEMNVSTLELGDSALYLCASSYSPGTSGRSEQFFGPGTRLTVL.

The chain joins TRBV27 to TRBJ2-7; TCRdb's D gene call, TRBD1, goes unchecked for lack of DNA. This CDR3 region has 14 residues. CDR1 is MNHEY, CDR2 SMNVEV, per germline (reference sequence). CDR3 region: CASSLGQGKVEQYF.

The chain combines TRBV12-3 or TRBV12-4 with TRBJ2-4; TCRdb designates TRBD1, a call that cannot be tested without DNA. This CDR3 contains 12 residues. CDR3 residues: CASNGQENIQYF.

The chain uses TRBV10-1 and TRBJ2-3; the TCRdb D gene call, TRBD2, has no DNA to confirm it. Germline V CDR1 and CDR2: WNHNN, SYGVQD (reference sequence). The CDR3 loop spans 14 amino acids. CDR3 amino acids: CASSESTSGVPQYF.

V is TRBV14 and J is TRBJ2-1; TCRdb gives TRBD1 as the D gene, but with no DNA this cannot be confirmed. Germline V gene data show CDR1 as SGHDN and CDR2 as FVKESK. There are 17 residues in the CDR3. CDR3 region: CASSQEGRQGLHNEQFF.

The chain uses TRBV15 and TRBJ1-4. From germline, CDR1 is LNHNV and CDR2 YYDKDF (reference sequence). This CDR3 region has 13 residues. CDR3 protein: CATSVGTHEKLFF.

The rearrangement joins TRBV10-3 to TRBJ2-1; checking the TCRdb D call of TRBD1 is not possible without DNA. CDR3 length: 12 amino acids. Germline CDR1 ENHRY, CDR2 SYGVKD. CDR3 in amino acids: CAISRGGGSQFF.

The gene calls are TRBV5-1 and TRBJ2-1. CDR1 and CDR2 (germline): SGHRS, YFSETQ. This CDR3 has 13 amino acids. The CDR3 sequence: CASSWAGVYEQFF.

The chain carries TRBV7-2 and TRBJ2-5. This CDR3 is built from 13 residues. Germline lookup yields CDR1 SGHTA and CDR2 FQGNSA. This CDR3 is CASSSRTQETQYF.

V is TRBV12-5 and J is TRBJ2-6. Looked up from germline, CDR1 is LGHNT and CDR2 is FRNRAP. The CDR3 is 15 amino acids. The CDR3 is CASGLGEPGANVRTF.

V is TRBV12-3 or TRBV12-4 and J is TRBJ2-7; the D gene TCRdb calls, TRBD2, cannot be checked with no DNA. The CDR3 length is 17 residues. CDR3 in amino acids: CASSWARGLVKVHEQYF.